This record concerns one T cell receptor (beta chain) sequence. Some clones are missing from TCRdb's copy, which holds only in-frame ones; the method was immunoSEQ multiplex PCR. Of approximately 150,000 clones in the sample, around 88% were seen once. These data belong to a study of control samples from healthy donors and cancer patients. Germline values: CDR1 SGHNT, CDR2 YYREEE (reference sequence). V lost 6 bases and J lost 4; bases outside the gene matches: 12. This CDR3 region has 17 residues. The receptor was derived from a man aged 18 to 35 in good health. V is TRBV5-4 and J is TRBJ2-6, with 8 bases fitting TRBD2. The sample was blood. The CDR3 here is CASNFRGGTGGANVLTF. Here the CDR3 DNA reads TGTGCCAGCAACTTCCGGGGGGGAACAGGCGGGGCCAACGTCCTGACTTTC. Full variable domain (missing parts from reference TRBV5-4 and TRBJ2-6): ETGVTQSPTHLIKTRGQQVTLRCSSQSGHNTVSWYQQALGQGPQFIFQYYREEENGRGNFPPRFSGLQFPNYSSELNVNALELDDSALYLCASNFRGGTGGANVLTFGAGSRLTVL.